Each of the 21 T cell receptor beta chains below was sequenced from the same sample in a study of T-cell memory formation after mild COVID-19. Each CDR3 protein gets one entry after TCRdb re-called the 5' RACE reads with MiXCR. The table has more than 200,000 distinct CDR3 sequences, around 17% seen once. The sample consisted of PBMCs or a T cell subset sorted from them (not recorded which). Receptors originate from a man between 18 and 35 years old who had mild COVID-19 (a few samples of this study predate the infection). Cell type and time point are not known.

This clonotype was seen repeatedly, ten times or more. This rearrangement joins TRBV12-3 or TRBV12-4 to TRBJ1-2; 9 bases agree with TRBD1. There are 14 residues in the CDR3. Trimming cost V 6 bases and J 5 bases; bases outside gene matches: 7. The CDR3 protein is CASRSQGAQYGYTF. In DNA, the CDR3 is TGTGCCAGCAGATCACAGGGGGCACAATATGGCTACACCTTC.

The CDR3 reads CASSRRQGLEAEAFF. The CDR3 region has the DNA TGCGCCAGCAGCCGACGGCAGGGGTTAGAGGCTGAAGCTTTCTTT. V gene TRBV5-1 combines with J gene TRBJ1-1, with a tentative D call TRBD1 (6 bases). V was pared by 4 bases and J by 6 bases, with 19 bases between. The CDR3 runs to 15 residues. Germline CDR1 and CDR2: SGHRS and YFSETQ. The full variable domain, in which reference TRBV5-1 and TRBJ1-1 provide the parts outside the CDR3, is KAGVTQTPRYLIKTRGQQVTLSCSPISGHRSVSWYQQTPGQGLQFLFEYFSETQRNKGNFPGRFSGRQFSNSRSEMNVSTLELGDSALYLCASSRRQGLEAEAFFGQGTRLTVV.

V usage is TRBV15 and J usage is TRBJ2-3, with 8 bases that match TRBD1. This CDR3 region has 15 residues. The germline gives CDR1 LNHNV, CDR2 YYDKDF (reference sequence). V was pared by 4 bases and J by 3 bases, with 6 bases of the junction left unmatched. The CDR3 DNA sequence: TGTGCCACCAGCAAAACAGGGGGTCGTACAGATACGCAGTATTTT. Protein product: CATSKTGGRTDTQYF.

This clonotype has only one observation. The chain joins TRBV7-2 to TRBJ2-1; 9 bases map to TRBD2. The CDR3 length is 16 residues. V shed 1 base and J 7 bases; nucleotides not matched to a gene: 8. Germline assignment: CDR1 SGHTA and CDR2 FQGNSA. The DNA of the CDR3 is TGTGCCAGCAGCTTAGGCGCCGGACTAGCGTATAATGAGCAGTTCTTC. It yields the protein CASSLGAGLAYNEQFF.

CDR3 sequence: CASRRPSGSTDTQYF. The CDR3 nucleotides are TGTGCCAGCCGACGCCCGAGCGGGAGCACAGATACGCAGTATTTT. This chain links TRBV6-6 with TRBJ2-3; D is perhaps TRBD2 (6 bases). V was pared by 8 bases and J by 0 bases, with 15 bases between. Germline V gives CDR1 MNHNY, CDR2 SVGAGI (reference sequence). The CDR3 totals 15 residues.

This clonotype was recorded a few times. The chain uses TRBV7-8 and TRBJ2-7; weak D call: TRBD2 (5 bases). The germline V gene has CDR1 SGHVS and CDR2 FQNEAQ. The CDR3 is made up of 16 amino acids. Deletions cut 5 bases from V and 2 bases from J, with 19 bases between. CDR3 protein: CASSPRLAAEAYEQYF. The DNA of the CDR3 is TGTGCCAGCAGCCCACGGCTCGCGGCGGAGGCCTACGAGCAGTACTTC.

The chain employs TRBV6-1 and TRBJ1-5; D is perhaps TRBD1 (6 bases). The CDR3 runs 16 residues. V lost 1 base and J lost 9, with 19 bases in between. Germline V CDR1 and CDR2: MNHNS, SASEGT. CDR3: CASSEGAGPGARPQHF. The CDR3 DNA reads TGTGCCAGCAGTGAAGGAGCTGGCCCAGGGGCCAGGCCCCAGCATTTT.

The gene calls are TRBV6-6 and TRBJ1-2; D call uncertain. Trimming stripped 11 bases from V and 6 bases from J, with 19 bases between. The CDR3 totals 13 residues. The germline V gene has CDR1 MNHNY and CDR2 SVGAGI (reference sequence). The CDR3 DNA reads as TGTGCCGTTCGAGGTTCACTTGGAGATGGCTACACCTTC. This translates into CAVRGSLGDGYTF.

The chain recombines TRBV11-2 with TRBJ1-6; D uncertain. The V gene's germline CDR1 is SGHAT and CDR2 FQNNGV. This CDR3 region has 17 residues. V lost 2 bases and J lost 10, with 21 bases in between. CDR3 sequence reads: CASSLYVSSNPGSPLHF. In nucleotides, the CDR3 is TGTGCCAGCAGCTTATACGTCAGTTCTAACCCAGGCTCACCCCTCCACTTT.

At least ten counts were recorded for this clonotype. The J gene is TRBJ2-5, the V gene TRBV5-6; 8 bases fit TRBD1. The CDR3 sequence is 14 residues long. V dropped 0 bases and J dropped 4; count of bases not matched to a gene: 2. Germline lookup yields CDR1 SGHDT and CDR2 YYEEEE. This chain's CDR3 is CASSLGQGAETQYF. The CDR3 region has the DNA TGTGCCAGCAGCTTGGGTCAGGGGGCAGAGACCCAGTACTTC.

This clonotype has at least ten counts. The chain uses TRBV10-3 and TRBJ1-1, with 10 bases matching TRBD1. J gave up 0 bases and V 4 bases, and 8 bases lay outside the gene matches. This CDR3 is 17 amino acids long. Germline CDR1 ENHRY, CDR2 SYGVKD. The CDR3 DNA is TGTGCCATCAGTGGGGGACAGGGGAAGGGGCTGAACACTGAAGCTTTCTTT. Translating gives CAISGGQGKGLNTEAFF.

This clonotype was found a few times. The J gene is TRBJ1-1, the V gene TRBV4-2, with D uncertain. Germline CDR1 is LGHNA and CDR2 is YNFKEQ. The CDR3 length is 13 residues. V was shortened by 2 bases and J by 2 bases, with 6 bases between the two germline ends. CDR3 nucleotide sequence: TGTGCCAGCAGCCAACAGGCTAACACTGAAGCTTTCTTT. Its translation: CASSQQANTEAFF.

This clonotype has more than one count but fewer than ten. This chain connects TRBV9 to TRBJ2-3; 8 positions agree with TRBD2. The V gene end was trimmed by 0 bases and the J gene end by 6 bases; junction bases not matched to a gene: 3. The CDR3 runs to 14 residues. The V gene's germline CDR1 is SGDLS and CDR2 YYNGEE. CDR3 residues: CASSVVAGSDTQYF. CDR3 nucleotides: TGTGCCAGCAGCGTAGTAGCGGGGTCGGATACGCAGTATTTT. Combining the CDR3 with reference TRBV9 and TRBJ2-3 gives the whole variable domain DSGVTQTPKHLITATGQRVTLRCSPRSGDLSVYWYQQSLDQGLQFLIQYYNGEERAKGNILERFSAQQFPDLHSELNLSSLELGDSALYFCASSVVAGSDTQYFGPGTRLTVL.

J is TRBJ1-1 and V is TRBV18; D call uncertain. V lost 1 base to trimming and J lost 1 base, with 10 bases between them. CDR3 length equals 15 residues. Germline loops: CDR1 KGHSH, CDR2 LQKENI. CDR3 bases: TGTGCCAGCTCACCACTGGCAGTAGGGAACACTGAAGCTTTCTTT. Protein product: CASSPLAVGNTEAFF.

This clonotype was found a few times. The chain uses TRBV11-2 and TRBJ1-5; tentative D call: TRBD1 (5 bases). This CDR3 region has 14 residues. V dropped 3 bases and J dropped 7 bases, with 13 bases sitting between them. Looked up from germline, CDR1 is SGHAT and CDR2 is FQNNGV. The CDR3: CASSLSGVGQPQHF. The DNA for the CDR3 is TGTGCCAGCAGCTTGTCGGGGGTAGGCCAGCCCCAGCATTTT.

Only a few counts were recorded for this clonotype. This rearrangement joins TRBV24-1 to TRBJ2-1; no clear D gene. The CDR3 is 13 residues long. Trimming took 3 bases from V and 7 from J, leaving 9 bases between them. In germline, CDR1 is KGHDR, CDR2 SFDVKD. Written as DNA, the CDR3 is TGTGCCACCAGTGATCCCCGGTCGAATGAGCAGTTCTTC. Translated: CATSDPRSNEQFF.

V usage is TRBV30 and J usage is TRBJ2-5, with D unresolved. Germline loops: CDR1 GTSNPN, CDR2 SVGIG (reference sequence). V was clipped by 3 bases and J by 0 bases, with 14 bases between them. The CDR3 totals 15 residues. In nucleotides, the CDR3 is TGTGCCTGGAGATATCCCGAAGGGTACCAAGAGACCCAGTACTTC. This gives the protein CAWRYPEGYQETQYF.

This clonotype occurred a few times. This chain connects TRBV3-1 to TRBJ2-7; D assignment may be TRBD1 or TRBD2 (5 bases each). The CDR3 loop spans 15 amino acids. Per germline, CDR1 LGHDT and CDR2 YNNKEL (reference sequence). Trimming took off 4 bases at V and 0 bases at J, with 13 bases between the two ends. CDR3 nucleotide sequence: TGTGCCAGCAGCCCTTTAGCAGGGAGCTCCTACGAGCAGTACTTC. As protein: CASSPLAGSSYEQYF.

The chain has TRBV12-3 or TRBV12-4 and TRBJ2-7, with D perhaps matching TRBD1 (5 bases). The V gene lost 2 bases and the J gene lost 3 bases, with 11 bases spanning the gap. The CDR3 sequence is 14 residues long. The CDR3 is CASSLSGHLYEQYV. The CDR3 DNA follows: TGTGCCAGCAGTTTATCAGGACACCTCTACGAGCAGTACGTC.

This clonotype has a handful of counts. CDR3 sequence: CSARDRKNYEQYV. CDR3 coding DNA: TGCAGTGCTAGGGACAGGAAAAACTACGAGCAGTACGTC. The V call is TRBV20-1, the J call TRBJ2-7, with 7 positions matching TRBD1. Germline V lookup: CDR1 DFQATT, CDR2 SNEGSKA (reference sequence). The CDR3 is 13 amino acids. V was clipped by 3 bases and J by 3 bases; unmatched bases: 5.

The chain links TRBV5-1 to TRBJ2-2; the D is unclear. V lost 0 bases and J lost 2, with 11 bases in between. The germline V gene encodes CDR1 SGHRS and CDR2 YFSETQ. The length of the CDR3 is 16 residues. The CDR3 here is CASSLAFGRNTGELFF. CDR3 sequence (DNA): TGCGCCAGCAGCTTGGCTTTTGGCAGAAACACCGGGGAGCTGTTTTTT.